This T cell receptor beta chain was identified during a study of T-cell memory formation after mild COVID-19. Turning to the study itself: In these data, TCR clusters were largely donor specific.

From the 5' RACE reads, TCRdb called clonotypes with MiXCR, one entry per CDR3 protein. The sample has hundreds of thousands of distinct CDR3 sequences, roughly a fifth seen once. The CDR3 is made up of 14 amino acids. Germline V gene data show CDR1 as SGHTA and CDR2 as FQGNSA. V was clipped by 6 bases and J by 0 bases, with 6 bases between them. This clonotype was recorded a few times. Sequenced material: PBMCs or a T cell subset sorted from them (not recorded which). The genes are TRBV7-2 and TRBJ1-6; D gene ambiguous. This clonotype originated in a man between 18 and 35 years old who had mild COVID-19 (a few samples of this study predate the infection). Cell type and time point are not known. The CDR3 loop reads CASRGSSYNSPLHF. The CDR3 region has the DNA TGTGCCAGCAGGGGGAGCTCCTATAATTCACCCCTCCACTTT.